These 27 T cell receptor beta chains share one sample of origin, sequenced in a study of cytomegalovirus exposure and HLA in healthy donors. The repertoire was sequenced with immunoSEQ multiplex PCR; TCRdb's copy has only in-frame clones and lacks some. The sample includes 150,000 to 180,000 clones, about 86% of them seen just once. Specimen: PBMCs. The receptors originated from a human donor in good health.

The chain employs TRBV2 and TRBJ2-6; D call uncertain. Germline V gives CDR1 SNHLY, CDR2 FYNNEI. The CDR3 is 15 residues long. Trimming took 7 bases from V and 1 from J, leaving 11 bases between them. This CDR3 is CASNSARSGANVLTF. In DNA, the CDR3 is TGTGCCAGCAACTCCGCCAGGTCTGGGGCCAACGTCCTGACTTTC.

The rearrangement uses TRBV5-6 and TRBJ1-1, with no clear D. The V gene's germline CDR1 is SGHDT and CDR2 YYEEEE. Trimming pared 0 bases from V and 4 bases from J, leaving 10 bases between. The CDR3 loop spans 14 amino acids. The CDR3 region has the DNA TGTGCCAGCAGCTTGGTCGCGGGTGGCACTGAAGCTTTCTTT. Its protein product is CASSLVAGGTEAFF.

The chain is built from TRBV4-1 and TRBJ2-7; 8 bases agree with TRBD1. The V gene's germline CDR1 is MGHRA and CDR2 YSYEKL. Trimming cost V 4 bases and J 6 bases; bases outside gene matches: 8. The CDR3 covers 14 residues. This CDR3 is CASSPNRGLGEQYF. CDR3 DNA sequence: TGCGCCAGCAGCCCCAACAGGGGGTTGGGCGAGCAGTACTTC.

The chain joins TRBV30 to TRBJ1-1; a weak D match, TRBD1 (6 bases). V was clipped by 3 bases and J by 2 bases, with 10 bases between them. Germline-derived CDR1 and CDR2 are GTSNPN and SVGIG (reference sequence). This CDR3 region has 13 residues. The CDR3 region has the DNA TGTGCCTGGAGAGACAGGACAAACACTGAAGCTTTCTTT. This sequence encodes CAWRDRTNTEAFF.

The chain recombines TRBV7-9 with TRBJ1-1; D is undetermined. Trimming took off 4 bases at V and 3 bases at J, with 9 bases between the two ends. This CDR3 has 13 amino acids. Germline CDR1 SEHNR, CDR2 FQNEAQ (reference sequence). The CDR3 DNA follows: TGTGCCAGCAGCTCCCGGTTTGACACTGAAGCTTTCTTT. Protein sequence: CASSSRFDTEAFF.

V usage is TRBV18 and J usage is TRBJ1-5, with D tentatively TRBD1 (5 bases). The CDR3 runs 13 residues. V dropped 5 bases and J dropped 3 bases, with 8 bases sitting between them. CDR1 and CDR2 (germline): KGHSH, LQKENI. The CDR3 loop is CASSGQANQPQHF. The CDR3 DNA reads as TGTGCCAGCTCAGGACAAGCCAATCAGCCCCAGCATTTT.

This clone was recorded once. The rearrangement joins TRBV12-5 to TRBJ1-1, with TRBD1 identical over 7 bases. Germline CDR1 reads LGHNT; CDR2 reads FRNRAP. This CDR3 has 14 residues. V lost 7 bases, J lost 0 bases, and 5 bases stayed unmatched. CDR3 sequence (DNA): TGTGCTAGTGCCCCACAGGGGATGAACACTGAAGCTTTCTTT. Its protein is CASAPQGMNTEAFF.

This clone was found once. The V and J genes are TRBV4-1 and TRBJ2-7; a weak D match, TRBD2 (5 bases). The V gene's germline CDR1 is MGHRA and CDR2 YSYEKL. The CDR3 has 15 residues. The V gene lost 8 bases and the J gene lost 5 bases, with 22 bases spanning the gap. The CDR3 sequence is CASFPSGNCNNEQYF. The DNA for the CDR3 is TGCGCCAGCTTCCCGTCGGGGAATTGTAACAACGAGCAGTACTTC.

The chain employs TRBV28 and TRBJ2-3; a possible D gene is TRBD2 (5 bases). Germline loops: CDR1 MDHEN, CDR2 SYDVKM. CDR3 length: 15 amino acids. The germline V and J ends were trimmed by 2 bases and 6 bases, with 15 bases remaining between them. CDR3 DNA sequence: TGTGCCAGCAGTTTACCGGGATCGAAGATCGATACGCAGTATTTT. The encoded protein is CASSLPGSKIDTQYF. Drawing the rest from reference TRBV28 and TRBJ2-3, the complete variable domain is DVKVTQSSRYLVKRTGEKVFLECVQDMDHENMFWYRQDPGLGLRLIYFSYDVKMKEKGDIPEGYSVSREKKERFSLILESASTNQTSMYLCASSLPGSKIDTQYFGPGTRLTVL.

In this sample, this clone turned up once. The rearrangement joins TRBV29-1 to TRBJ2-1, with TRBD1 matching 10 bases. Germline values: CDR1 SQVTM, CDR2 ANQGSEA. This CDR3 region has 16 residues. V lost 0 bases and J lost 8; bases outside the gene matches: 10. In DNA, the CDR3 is TGCAGCGTTGAAGAATTCGGGACAGGGGAGTTTGATGAGCAGTTCTTC. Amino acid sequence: CSVEEFGTGEFDEQFF.

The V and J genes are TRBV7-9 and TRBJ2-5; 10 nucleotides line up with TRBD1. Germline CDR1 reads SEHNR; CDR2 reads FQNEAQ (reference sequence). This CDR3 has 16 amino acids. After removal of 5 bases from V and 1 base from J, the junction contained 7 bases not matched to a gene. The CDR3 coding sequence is TGTGCCAGCAGCGACACGGACAGGGGGATCCAAGAGACCCAGTACTTC. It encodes CASSDTDRGIQETQYF.

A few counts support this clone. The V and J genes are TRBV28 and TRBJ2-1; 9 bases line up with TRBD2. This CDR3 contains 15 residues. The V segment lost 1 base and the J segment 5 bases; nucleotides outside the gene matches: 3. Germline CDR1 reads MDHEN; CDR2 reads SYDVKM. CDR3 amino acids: CASSLLASGNNEQFF. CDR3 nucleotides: TGTGCCAGCAGTTTATTGGCTAGCGGGAACAATGAGCAGTTCTTC.

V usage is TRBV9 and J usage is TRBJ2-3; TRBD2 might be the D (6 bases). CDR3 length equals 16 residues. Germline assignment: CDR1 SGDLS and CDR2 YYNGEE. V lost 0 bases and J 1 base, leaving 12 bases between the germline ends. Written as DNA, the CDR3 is TGTGCCAGCAGCGTAGAGGCGGGGCGGGGCACAGATACGCAGTATTTT. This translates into CASSVEAGRGTDTQYF.

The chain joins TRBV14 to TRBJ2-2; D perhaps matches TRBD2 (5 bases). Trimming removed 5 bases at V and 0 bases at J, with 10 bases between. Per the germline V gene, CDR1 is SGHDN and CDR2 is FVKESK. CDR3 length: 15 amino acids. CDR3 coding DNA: TGTGCCAGCAGCTCGAAACTAGCGAACACCGGGGAGCTGTTTTTT. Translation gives CASSSKLANTGELFF.

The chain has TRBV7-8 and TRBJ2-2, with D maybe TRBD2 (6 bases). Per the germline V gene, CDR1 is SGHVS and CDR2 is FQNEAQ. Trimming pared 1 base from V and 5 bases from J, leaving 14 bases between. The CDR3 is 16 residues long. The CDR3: CASSLVTGGRTGELFF. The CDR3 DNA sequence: TGTGCCAGCAGCTTAGTAACCGGGGGTAGGACCGGGGAGCTGTTTTTT.

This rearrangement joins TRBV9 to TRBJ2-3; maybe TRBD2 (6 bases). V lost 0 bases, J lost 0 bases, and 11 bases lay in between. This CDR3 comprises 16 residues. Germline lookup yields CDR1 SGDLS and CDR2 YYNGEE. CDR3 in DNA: TGTGCCAGCAGCGTAGTTCGGGAGAGGAGCACAGATACGCAGTATTTT. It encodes CASSVVRERSTDTQYF.

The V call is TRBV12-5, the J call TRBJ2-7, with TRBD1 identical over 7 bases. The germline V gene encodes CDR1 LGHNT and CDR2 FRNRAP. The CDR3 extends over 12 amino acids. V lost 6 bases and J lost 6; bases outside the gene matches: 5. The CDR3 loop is CASGKTGIEQYF. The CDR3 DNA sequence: TGTGCTAGTGGCAAGACAGGGATCGAGCAGTACTTC.

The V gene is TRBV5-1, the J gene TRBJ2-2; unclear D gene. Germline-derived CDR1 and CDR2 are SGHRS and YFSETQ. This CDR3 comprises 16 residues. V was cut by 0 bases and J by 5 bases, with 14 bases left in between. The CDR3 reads CASSLVAGFETGELFF. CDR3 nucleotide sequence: TGCGCCAGCAGCTTGGTCGCCGGGTTTGAGACCGGGGAGCTGTTTTTT.

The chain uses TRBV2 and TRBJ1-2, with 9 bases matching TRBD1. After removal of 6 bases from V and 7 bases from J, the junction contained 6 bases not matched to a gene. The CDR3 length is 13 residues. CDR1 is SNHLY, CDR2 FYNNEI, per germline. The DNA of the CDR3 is TGTGCCAGCAGCGAACAGGGGGCAGGTGGCTACACCTTC. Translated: CASSEQGAGGYTF. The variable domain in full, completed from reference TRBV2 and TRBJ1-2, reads EPEVTQTPSHQVTQMGQEVILRCVPISNHLYFYWYRQILGQKVEFLVSFYNNEISEKSEIFDDQFSVERPDGSNFTLKIRSTKLEDSAMYFCASSEQGAGGYTFGSGTRLTVV.

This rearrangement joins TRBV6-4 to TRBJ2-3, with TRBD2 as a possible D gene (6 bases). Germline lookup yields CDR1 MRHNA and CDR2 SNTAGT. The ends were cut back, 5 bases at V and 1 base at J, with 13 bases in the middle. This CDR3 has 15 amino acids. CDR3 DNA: TGTGCCAGCAGTACCCACCCTAGCGGCACAGATACGCAGTATTTT. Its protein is CASSTHPSGTDTQYF.

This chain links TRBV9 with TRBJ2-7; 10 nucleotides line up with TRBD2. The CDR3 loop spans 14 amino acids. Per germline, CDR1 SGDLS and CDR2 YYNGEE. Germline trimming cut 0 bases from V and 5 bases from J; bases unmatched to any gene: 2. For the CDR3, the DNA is TGTGCCAGCAGCGTAGCTAGCGGGGGCGACGAGCAGTACTTC. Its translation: CASSVASGGDEQYF.

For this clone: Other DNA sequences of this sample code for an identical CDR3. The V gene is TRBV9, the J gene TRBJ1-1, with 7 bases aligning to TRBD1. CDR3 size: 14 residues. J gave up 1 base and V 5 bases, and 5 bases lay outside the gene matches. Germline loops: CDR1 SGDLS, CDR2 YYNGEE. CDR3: CASSAGTANTEAFF. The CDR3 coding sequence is TGTGCCAGCAGTGCCGGGACAGCGAACACTGAAGCTTTCTTT.

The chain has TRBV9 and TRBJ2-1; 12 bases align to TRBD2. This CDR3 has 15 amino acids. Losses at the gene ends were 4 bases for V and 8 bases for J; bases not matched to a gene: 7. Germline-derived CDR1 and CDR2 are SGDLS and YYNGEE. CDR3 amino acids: CASSLPSGGAYEQFF. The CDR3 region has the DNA TGTGCCAGCAGCCTACCTAGCGGGGGGGCATATGAGCAGTTCTTC.

CDR3 in DNA: TGTGCCAGCAGCACTCGGGATTACAGGGTAGCTGGAGCGAGGGGAAACACCATATATTTT. Translation gives CASSTRDYRVAGARGNTIYF. The chain recombines TRBV9 with TRBJ1-3, with a possible D match to TRBD1 (6 bases). The germline gives CDR1 SGDLS, CDR2 YYNGEE. This CDR3 region has 20 residues. The V gene lost 4 bases and the J gene lost 4 bases, with 30 bases spanning the gap.

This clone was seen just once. The CDR3 nucleotides read TGTGCCAGCAGCTCCAGGGAGGGCACAGATACGCAGTATTTT. Its protein product is CASSSREGTDTQYF. The genes are TRBV9 and TRBJ2-3; D is perhaps TRBD2 (6 bases). V was shortened by 4 bases and J by 1 base, with 10 bases between the two germline ends. Looked up from germline, CDR1 is SGDLS and CDR2 is YYNGEE. The CDR3 length is 14 residues. Full variable domain (rest looked up from reference TRBV9 and TRBJ2-3): DSGVTQTPKHLITATGQRVTLRCSPRSGDLSVYWYQQSLDQGLQFLIQYYNGEERAKGNILERFSAQQFPDLHSELNLSSLELGDSALYFCASSSREGTDTQYFGPGTRLTVL.

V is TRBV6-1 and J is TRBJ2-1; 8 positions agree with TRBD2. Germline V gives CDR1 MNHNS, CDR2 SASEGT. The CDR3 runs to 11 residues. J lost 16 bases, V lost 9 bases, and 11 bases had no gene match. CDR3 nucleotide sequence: TGTGCCAGGACTACCGGGACTAGGGGATTCTTC. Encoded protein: CARTTGTRGFF.

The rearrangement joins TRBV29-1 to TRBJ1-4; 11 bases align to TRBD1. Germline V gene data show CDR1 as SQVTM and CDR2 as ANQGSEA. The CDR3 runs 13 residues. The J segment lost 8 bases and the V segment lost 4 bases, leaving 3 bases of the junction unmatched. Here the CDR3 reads CSVAGQGGEKLFF. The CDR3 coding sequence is TGCAGCGTTGCGGGACAGGGGGGCGAAAAACTGTTTTTT.